This TCR beta chain was obtained from a study of cytomegalovirus exposure and HLA in healthy donors (dated by TCRdb to about 2017). Regarding the study in general: According to an earlier analysis of around 600 of the donors, about 190 million T cells yielded over 100 million unique TCR beta sequences and 250 to 350 Gb of sequence data. Among roughly 400 genotyped donors of the cohort, an average of about 220,000 unique TCR beta nucleotide sequences was sequenced per donor, of which about 18% were non-productive. All discovery cohort repertoires had been generated using a single sequencing platform. A later analysis re-examined previously published TCR beta repertoires from just over 650 donors and added high-resolution HLA genotyping to investigate patterns of TCR occurrence. Genome-wide SNP genotypes for about 65% of the roughly 670 donors were used in a later genetic analysis, which treated that subset as a discovery cohort. Along with the approximately 600-subject first cohort, a separate validation cohort of 120 different subjects was used. The study used immunosequencing to profile the T cell repertoires of 666 subjects and linked those repertoires to cytomegalovirus serostatus. Rather than drawing on any new phenotypic data, the later analysis identified candidate immune exposures from TCR beta sequences and the way those sequences occurred across donors. An early release that covered 640 HLA-typed donors contained around 330 gigabases of sequencing data and tens of millions of unique TCR sequences. The aim of the study was to test whether cataloging public T cell receptors could identify signatures of past pathogen exposure. Both class I and class II loci were covered by HLA typing, at four-digit resolution. The genetic ancestry cluster associated with self-reported Caucasian donors included about 84% of the approximately 410 genotyped donors. An earlier analysis of nearly 600 of the donors applied high-throughput TCR beta sequencing to assess whether each TCR beta V gene segment acted as functional or pseudogenic. Donor age, sex, ethnicity and CMV serostatus were compiled together with the repertoire data. Typing coverage varied by locus: 629-630 donors for A, B, C, DRB1 and DQB1; more than 500 for DQA1; around 610 for DPA1; around 450 for DPB1. Roughly 5 DR-DQ haplotypes were handled as single units for association and clustering, since linkage in the cohort was strong. The study combined high-throughput TCR immunosequencing, statistical association of individual TCRs with disease status, and machine learning to predict cytomegalovirus infection status. Paper-wide results and their limitations: This cohort had only TCR beta chains sequenced, and the lack of alpha or paired-chain data limited which features could be detected. A few of the identified cytomegalovirus-associated TCR beta chains were confirmed in vitro to be specific for cytomegalovirus antigens. A later analysis associated about 17,000 TCR beta sequences with specific HLA alleles at a false discovery rate of 0.05. The study gave a list of more than 150 TCR beta chains associated with cytomegalovirus. In an earlier analysis of about 540 of the donors, most TCR beta V segments were observed in productive rearrangements about 87% or about 30% of the time, broadly matching IMGT annotations. Compared with equally common non-associated chains, HLA-associated TCR beta chains in a later analysis were more clonally expanded and had lower generation probabilities. Compared with the approximately 720-donor mean, donors in an Asian-associated ancestry cluster had fewer N-insertions in productive TCRs, according to a later genetic analysis. The authors suggested that the approach could potentially be generalized to other disease states and immunological phenotypes. An association between a missense DCLRE1C variant and V-gene and J-gene trimming of TCR beta chains was found in a later genetic analysis and replicated in an independent cohort. A further reported finding was that TCR beta sequences accurately predicted the HLA-A and HLA-B alleles for most subjects in the first cohort. The classifier was reported to diagnose cytomegalovirus status with high specificity and sensitivity in both the original cohort and the validation cohort. Most CMV-associated TCR beta chains appeared to be HLA-restricted in a later analysis, and the HLA associations seemed to be driven largely by CMV exposure. A group of highly shared sequence variants was considered likely to be a technical artifact of the sequencing pipeline. Roughly uniform sequencing depth across donors was assumed in presence/absence analyses, although this assumption may not hold. According to a later analysis, parvovirus B19, influenza, CMV and Epstein-Barr virus appeared linked to several top co-occurrence clusters. Because counts were too low, seventeen rarely observed V segments, including chromosome 9 orphons, were excluded from the earlier analysis of a few hundred of the donors. Most TCR sequences were seen in very few donors, while some public TCRs were found in many individuals. Strong co-occurrence of HLA alleles, especially DR and DQ, made assigning TCR associations to individual alleles difficult. Correlated functional status among segregating V segments might reflect linkage disequilibrium, but an unknown experimental factor could not be ruled out. A later analysis found that TCR association rates varied across HLA loci, with DRB1 alleles showing the most associated TCRs and HLA-C alleles the fewest. Because HLA typing was unavailable for some donors at each locus, only the typed subset was used in association tests. Some IMGT-functional V segments, including TRBV6-2 and TRBV6-3, could not be distinguished by the 87-base-pair reads and were therefore excluded. Immune exposure information for the cohort was limited to CMV serostatus.

In total, approximately 690 healthy bone marrow donors made up the cohort. Cohort members were all nominally healthy when sampled, although unrecorded immune exposures were likely present. The donor was CMV seropositive and belonged to the group of about 290 seropositive cohort members. A peripheral blood sample was collected from each donor, and TCR beta sequencing was performed on peripheral blood mononuclear cells. The Qiagen DNeasy Blood Extraction Kit was used to extract genomic DNA from the blood cell samples. In the case of this clone: Its target antigen remains unknown. No per-base quality is available; no much larger clone lies one base away.

Library preparation employed the immunoSEQ multiplex PCR assay. The multiplex PCR relied on a mix of 60 forward primers for TCR Vbeta segments and 13 reverse primers for TCR Jbeta segments. The CDR3 region of rearranged TCR beta genes was amplified from genomic DNA with a multiplex PCR assay. On the Illumina HiSeq System, the amplified TCR beta libraries were sequenced as 87-base-pair reads. As for the authors' bioinformatics: In a later analysis, tens of millions of unique TCR beta chains were counted across the 690 or so repertoires, and approximately 11 million of these chains were shared by at least two donors. Raw reads were error-corrected and collapsed into unique sequences by a nearest-neighbor algorithm in which closely related sequences were merged to remove PCR and sequencing errors. V, D and J gene segments were assigned by aligning CDR3 sequences to IMGT reference sequences. For a sequence to be retained, a match of at least six nucleotides to both a V gene segment and a J gene segment was required. A rearrangement was called productive if the CDR3 had no stop codons and remained in frame with V and J, and every other rearrangement was called non-productive. CDR3 was defined by IMGT convention, running from the second conserved V-encoded cysteine to the conserved J-encoded phenylalanine. Sequences without an unambiguous match to a single V gene segment were excluded from the earlier analysis of about 640 of the donors. In an earlier analysis of 587 of the donors, V segments were called functional above 56.7% productive rearrangements and were called segregating when the between-donor standard deviation exceeded 5%. A statistical classification framework was developed to diagnose cytomegalovirus status using the catalog of TCR beta chain sequences. In a later analysis, V and J genes were assigned by comparing TCR nucleotide sequences against IMGT/GENE-DB human TR gene sequences. In a later analysis, CDR3 sequences and most-parsimonious VDJ recombination scenarios were assigned using the TCRdist pipeline. In a later analysis, each TCR beta chain was defined by its CDR3 amino acid sequence together with its V-gene family, and reads lacking a unique V-gene family were excluded. As a way to deal with suspected cross-contamination and a sequencing artifact, a later analysis dropped nearly 600 nucleotide sequences that were highly shared and had low generation probability. In a later analysis, a clonal expansion index was calculated for each public chain from normalized within-repertoire ranks of inferred template counts. In a later analysis, generation probabilities were computed using a VDJ recombination model fitted to out-of-frame rearrangements, and the results were checked against IGoR. A later analysis scored TCR-TCR, TCR-HLA and TCR-CMV co-occurrence with hypergeometric tests, applying a repertoire-size bias correction to TCR pairs. False discovery rates were estimated in a later analysis by permuting HLA or CMV assignments 20 times. In a later analysis, co-occurring TCRs were grouped using DBSCAN, and TCRdist sequence similarity was added for clustering within HLA-allele-positive subsets. Repertoires with fewer than 30,000 or more than 120,000 public chains were left out of co-occurrence clustering, as were about 5 repertoires with anomalous nucleotide sharing. In its TCRdb copy, this immuneACCESS table keeps in-frame sequences only and misses some clones. Where compared with another copy, unresolved V genes explain less than half of these, and the others have no known cause. From that table come the V and J calls and clone size; the DNA was used to work out D and trimming. The sample records 35,000 to 45,000 clones, 82% of which are singletons. The ten top clones hold roughly 10% of the sample.

From the cysteine up to the phenylalanine, the CDR3 has a length of 18 residues. Only the CDR3 region is kept as DNA, spanning 54 bases read in frame from base 1. Germline trimming: 5 bases from V, 3 bases from J; junction bases outside gene matches: 10. The germline V gene sets CDR1 to SGHAT and CDR2 to FQNNGV. This sequence was found in a woman under 30 in good health and CMV-seropositive. The sequencing input was PBMCs. The V and J segments used are TRBV11-2 and TRBJ2-4; TRBD2 aligns with 13 central bases. The CDR3 reads CASSTSPGLAGVKNIQYF. The sequenced DNA: TGTGCCAGCAGCACCTCGCCCGGACTAGCGGGAGTCAAAAACATTCAGTACTTC. Reference TRBV11-2 and TRBJ2-4 genes cover what lies past the CDR3, so the full variable domain is EAGVAQSPRYKIIEKRQSVAFWCNPISGHATLYWYQQILGQGPKLLIQFQNNGVVDDSQLPKDRFSAERLKGVDSTLKIQPAKLEDSAVYLCASSTSPGLAGVKNIQYFGAGTRLSVL.